This T cell receptor (beta chain) was captured by sequencing in a study of CD8+ T cells in alopecia areata. Germline V CDR1 and CDR2: PRHDT, FYEKMQ (reference sequence). The CDR3 totals 12 residues. Overall study results and limits: Between patients, shared TCR sequences were less clear than in mice. This was possibly due in part to HLA diversity in the patient population. Higher clonality than in normal scalp was seen in lesional scalp, especially alopecia totalis/universalis.

From PBMCs, CD4+ and CD8+ T cells were sorted. Points on this clone: Its specificity is not known. At one boundary the junction diverges from the germline segment, which might be a read error.

Sequencing templates came from extracted RNA that was reverse transcribed into cDNA. Some clones are missing from TCRdb's copy, which holds only in-frame ones; the method was immunoSEQ multiplex PCR. The table shows some 150,000 clones, with approximately 70% occurring only once. This sequence joins TRBV13 and TRBJ1-2, with D possibly TRBD1 on 5 matching bases. Sequencing used CD8+ T cells sorted from blood, obtained at week 0. The TCR originated in a human donor with alopecia areata. Here the CDR3 reads CASSVGTLGYTF. For the CDR3, the DNA is TGTGCCAGCAGCGTAGGGACGCTGGGCTACACCTTC.